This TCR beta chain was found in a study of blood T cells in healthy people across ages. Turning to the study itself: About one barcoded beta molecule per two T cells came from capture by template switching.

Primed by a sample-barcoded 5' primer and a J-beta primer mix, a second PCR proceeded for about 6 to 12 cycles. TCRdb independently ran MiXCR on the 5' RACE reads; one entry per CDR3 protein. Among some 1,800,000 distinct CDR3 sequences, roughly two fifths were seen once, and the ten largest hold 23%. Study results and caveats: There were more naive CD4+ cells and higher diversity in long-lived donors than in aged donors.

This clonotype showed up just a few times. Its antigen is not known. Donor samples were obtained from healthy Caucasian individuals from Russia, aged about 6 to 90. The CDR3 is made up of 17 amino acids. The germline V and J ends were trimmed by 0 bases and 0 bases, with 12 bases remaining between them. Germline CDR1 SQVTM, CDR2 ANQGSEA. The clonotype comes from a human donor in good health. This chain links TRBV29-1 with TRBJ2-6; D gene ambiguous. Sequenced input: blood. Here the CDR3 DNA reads TGCAGCGTTGAAGAGGATCCTTCTAACTCTGGGGCCAACGTCCTGACTTTC. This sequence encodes CSVEEDPSNSGANVLTF.